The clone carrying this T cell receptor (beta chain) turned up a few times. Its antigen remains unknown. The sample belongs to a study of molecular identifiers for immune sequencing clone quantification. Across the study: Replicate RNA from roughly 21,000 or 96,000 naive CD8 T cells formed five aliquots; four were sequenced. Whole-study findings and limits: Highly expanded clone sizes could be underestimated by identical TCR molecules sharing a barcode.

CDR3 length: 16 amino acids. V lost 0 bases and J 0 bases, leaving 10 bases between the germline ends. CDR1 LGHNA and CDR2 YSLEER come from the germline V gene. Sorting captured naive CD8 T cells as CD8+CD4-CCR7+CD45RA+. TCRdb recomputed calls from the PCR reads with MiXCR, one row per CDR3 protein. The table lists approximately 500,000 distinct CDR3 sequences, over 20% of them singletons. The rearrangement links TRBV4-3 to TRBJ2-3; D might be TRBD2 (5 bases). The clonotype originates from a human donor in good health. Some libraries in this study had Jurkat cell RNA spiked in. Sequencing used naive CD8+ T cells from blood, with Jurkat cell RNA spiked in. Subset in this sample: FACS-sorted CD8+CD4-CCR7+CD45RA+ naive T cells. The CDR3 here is CASSQDLRGSTDTQYF. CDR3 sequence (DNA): TGCGCCAGCAGCCAAGATCTTCGGGGAAGCACAGATACGCAGTATTTT.